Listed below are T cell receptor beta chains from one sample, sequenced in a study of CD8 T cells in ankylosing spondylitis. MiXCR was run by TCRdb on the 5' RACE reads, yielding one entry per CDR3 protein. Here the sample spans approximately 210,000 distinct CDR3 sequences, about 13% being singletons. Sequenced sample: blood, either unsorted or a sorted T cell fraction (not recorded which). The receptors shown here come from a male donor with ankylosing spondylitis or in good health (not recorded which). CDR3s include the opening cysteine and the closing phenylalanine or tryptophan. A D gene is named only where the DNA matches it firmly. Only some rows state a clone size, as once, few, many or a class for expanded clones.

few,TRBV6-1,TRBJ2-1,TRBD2,CASSESEGGPYNEQFF,TGTGCCAGCAGTGAAAGCGAGGGAGGGCCTTACAATGAGCAGTTCTTC
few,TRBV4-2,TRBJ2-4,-,CASSPGFQNIQYF,TGTGCCAGCAGCCCAGGGTTCCAAAACATTCAGTACTTC
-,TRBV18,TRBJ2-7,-,CASSLAGGEFYEQYF,TGTGCCAGCTCCCTCGCCGGGGGCGAATTCTACGAGCAGTACTTC
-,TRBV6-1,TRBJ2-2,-,CASSIAASGAGELFF,TGTGCCAGCAGTATCGCCGCCTCCGGGGCCGGGGAGCTGTTTTTT
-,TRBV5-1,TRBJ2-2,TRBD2,CASSHGLAGGHTGELFF,TGCGCCAGCAGCCACGGACTAGCGGGAGGCCACACCGGGGAGCTGTTTTTT
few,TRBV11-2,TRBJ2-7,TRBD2,CASSLELAGSDEQYF,TGTGCCAGCAGCTTAGAACTAGCGGGGTCGGACGAGCAGTACTTC
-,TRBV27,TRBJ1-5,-,CASSPFTGYSNQPQHF,TGTGCCAGCAGTCCCTTTACAGGTTATAGCAATCAGCCCCAGCATTTT
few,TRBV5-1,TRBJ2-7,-,CASSLDENPLAHEQYF,TGCGCCAGCAGCTTGGATGAGAACCCTCTTGCCCACGAGCAGTACTTC
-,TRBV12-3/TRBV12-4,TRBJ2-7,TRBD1,CASRPGTEYPYEQYF,TGTGCCAGCAGACCCGGGACAGAGTACCCCTACGAGCAGTACTTC
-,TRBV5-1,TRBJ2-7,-,CASSPPGGAYRYEQYF,TGCGCCAGCAGTCCCCCAGGAGGGGCCTACCGTTACGAGCAGTACTTC
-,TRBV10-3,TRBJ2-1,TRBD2,CAISASGSSYNEQFF,TGTGCCATCAGTGCCAGCGGGAGCTCCTACAATGAGCAGTTCTTC
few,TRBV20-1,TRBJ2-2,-,CSATGGPGELFF,TGCAGTGCTACAGGGGGGCCCGGGGAGCTGTTTTTT
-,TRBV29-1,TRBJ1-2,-,CSVGGRLYGYTF,TGCAGCGTTGGCGGCAGACTCTATGGCTACACCTTC
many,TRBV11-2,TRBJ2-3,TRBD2,CASSQRKPGLGQDTQYF,TGTGCCAGCAGCCAGCGGAAACCGGGACTAGGGCAAGATACGCAGTATTTT
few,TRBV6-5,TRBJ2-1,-,CASSYSMGSGNEQFF,TGTGCCAGCAGTTACTCGATGGGATCTGGCAATGAGCAGTTCTTC